This T cell receptor (beta chain) stems from a study of T cell changes during pregnancy in multiple sclerosis. CDR1 LNHDA and CDR2 SQIVND come from the germline V gene (reference sequence). V was pared by 3 bases and J by 5 bases, with 6 bases of the junction left unmatched. The CDR3 is made up of 15 amino acids. This clone was observed once. Assay: immunoSEQ multiplex PCR; the TCRdb copy retains only in-frame clones and omits some. The table shows approximately 73,000 clones, with around 94% occurring only once. The V gene is TRBV19, the J gene TRBJ2-7; 11 nucleotides match TRBD1. Sequenced here: CD4+ T cells from peripheral blood mononuclear cells, sampled before pregnancy. The sequence was obtained from a female donor with multiple sclerosis, enrolled in a pregnancy study. Written as DNA, the CDR3 is TGTGCCAGTAGTATTCGGGGACAGGGGGGCAACGAGCAGTACTTC. Translation gives CASSIRGQGGNEQYF.